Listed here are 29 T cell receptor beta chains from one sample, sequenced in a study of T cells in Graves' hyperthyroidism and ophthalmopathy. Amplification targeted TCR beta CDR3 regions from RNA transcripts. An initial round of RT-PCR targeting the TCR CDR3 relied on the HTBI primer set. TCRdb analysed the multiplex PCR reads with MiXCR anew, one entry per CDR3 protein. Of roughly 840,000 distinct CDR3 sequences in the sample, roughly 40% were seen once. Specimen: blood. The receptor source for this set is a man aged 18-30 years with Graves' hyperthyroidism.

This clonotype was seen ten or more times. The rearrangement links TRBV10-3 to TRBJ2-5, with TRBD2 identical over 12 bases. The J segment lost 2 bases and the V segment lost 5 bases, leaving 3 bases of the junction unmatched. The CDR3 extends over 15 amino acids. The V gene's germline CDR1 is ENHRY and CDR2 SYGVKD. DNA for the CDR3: TGTGCCATCAGTTCAGGACTAGCGGGGCAAGAGACCCAGTACTTC. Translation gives CAISSGLAGQETQYF.

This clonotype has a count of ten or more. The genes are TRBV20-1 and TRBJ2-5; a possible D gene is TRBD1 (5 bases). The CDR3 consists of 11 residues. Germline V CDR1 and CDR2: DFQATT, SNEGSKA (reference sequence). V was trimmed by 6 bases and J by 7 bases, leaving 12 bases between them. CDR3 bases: TGCAGTGCACTCCGCCAGGGGACCCAGTACTTC. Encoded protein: CSALRQGTQYF.

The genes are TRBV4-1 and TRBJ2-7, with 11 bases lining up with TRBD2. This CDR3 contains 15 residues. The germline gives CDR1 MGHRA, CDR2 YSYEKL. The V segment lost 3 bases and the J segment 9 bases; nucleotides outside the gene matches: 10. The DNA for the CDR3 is TGCGCCAGCAGCCAGCCCGGGATTAGCGGGAGGGCGCAGTACTTC. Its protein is CASSQPGISGRAQYF.

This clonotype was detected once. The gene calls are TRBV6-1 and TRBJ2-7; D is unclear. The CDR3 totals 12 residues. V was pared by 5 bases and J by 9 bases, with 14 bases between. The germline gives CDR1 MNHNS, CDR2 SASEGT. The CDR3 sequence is CASSYDRAGQYF. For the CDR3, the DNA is TGTGCCAGCAGTTACGACCGGGCAGGGCAGTACTTC.

CDR3 loop: CASSPRQREPQHF. In nucleotides, the CDR3 is TGTGCCAGCTCACCTCGTCAGCGGGAGCCCCAGCATTTT. The gene calls are TRBV2 and TRBJ1-5, with no clear D. In germline, CDR1 is SNHLY, CDR2 FYNNEI. With 8 bases removed from V and 8 bases from J, the gap between germline ends came to 16 bases. The CDR3 covers 13 residues.

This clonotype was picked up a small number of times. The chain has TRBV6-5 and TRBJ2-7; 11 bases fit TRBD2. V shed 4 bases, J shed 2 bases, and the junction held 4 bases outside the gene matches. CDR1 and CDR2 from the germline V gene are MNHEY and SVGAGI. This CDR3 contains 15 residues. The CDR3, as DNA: TGTGCCAGCAGTTCGACTAGCGGGGAGACCTACGAGCAGTACTTC. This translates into CASSSTSGETYEQYF.

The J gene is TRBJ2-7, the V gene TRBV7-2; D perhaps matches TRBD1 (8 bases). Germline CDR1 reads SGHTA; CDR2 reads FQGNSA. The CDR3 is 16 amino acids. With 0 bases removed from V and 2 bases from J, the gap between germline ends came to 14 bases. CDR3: CASSLAPTGGAYEQYF. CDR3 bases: TGTGCCAGCAGCTTAGCTCCCACAGGGGGGGCCTACGAGCAGTACTTC.

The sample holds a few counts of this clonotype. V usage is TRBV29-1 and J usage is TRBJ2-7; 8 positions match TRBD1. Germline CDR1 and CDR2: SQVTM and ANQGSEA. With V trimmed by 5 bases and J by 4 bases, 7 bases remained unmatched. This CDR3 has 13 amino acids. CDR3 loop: CSVRGGTGYEQYF. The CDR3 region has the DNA TGCAGCGTTAGGGGTGGGACAGGTTACGAGCAGTACTTC.

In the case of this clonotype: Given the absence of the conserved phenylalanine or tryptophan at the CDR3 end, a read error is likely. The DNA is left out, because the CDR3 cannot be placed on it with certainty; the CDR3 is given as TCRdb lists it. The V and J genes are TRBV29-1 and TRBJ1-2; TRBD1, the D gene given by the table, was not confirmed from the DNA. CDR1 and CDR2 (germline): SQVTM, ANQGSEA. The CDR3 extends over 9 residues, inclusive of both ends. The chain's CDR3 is CSVEEGASY.

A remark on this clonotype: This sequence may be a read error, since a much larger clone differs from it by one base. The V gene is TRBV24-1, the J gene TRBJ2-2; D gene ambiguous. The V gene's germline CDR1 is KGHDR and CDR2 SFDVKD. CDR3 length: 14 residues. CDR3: CATKSSEYTRELFF. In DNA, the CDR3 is TGTGCCACTAAGTCCAGCGAATACACCAGGGAGCTGTTTTTT.

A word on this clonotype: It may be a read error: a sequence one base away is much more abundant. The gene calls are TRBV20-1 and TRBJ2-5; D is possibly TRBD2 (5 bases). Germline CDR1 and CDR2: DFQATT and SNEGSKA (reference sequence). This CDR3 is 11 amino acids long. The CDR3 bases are TGCAGTACTAGAGGGAGCGAGACCCAGTACTTC. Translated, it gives CSTRGSETQYF.

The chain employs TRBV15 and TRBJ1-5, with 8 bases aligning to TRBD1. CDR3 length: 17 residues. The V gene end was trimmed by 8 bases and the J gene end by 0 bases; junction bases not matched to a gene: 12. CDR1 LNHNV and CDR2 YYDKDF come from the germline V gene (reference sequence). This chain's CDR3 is CATSQGGGHYSNQPQHF. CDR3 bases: TGTGCCACCTCACAGGGGGGGGGTCATTATAGCAATCAGCCCCAGCATTTT.

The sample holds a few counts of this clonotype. The CDR3 sequence is CASSLGGITGELFF. In DNA, the CDR3 is TGCGCCAGCAGCCTTGGGGGAATCACCGGGGAGCTGTTTTTT. The chain couples TRBV4-1 to TRBJ2-2; D tentatively reads TRBD1 or TRBD2 (5 bases each). CDR3 length: 14 residues. Between the trimmed V and J ends, which lost 4 bases and 4 bases, there was a span of 10 bases. CDR1 is MGHRA and CDR2 is YSYEKL in the germline V gene.

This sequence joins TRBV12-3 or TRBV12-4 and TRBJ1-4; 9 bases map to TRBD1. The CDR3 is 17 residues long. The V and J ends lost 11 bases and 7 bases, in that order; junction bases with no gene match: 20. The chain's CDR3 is CAVPRDRERFGSEKLFF. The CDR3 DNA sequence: TGTGCCGTCCCCCGGGACAGGGAAAGATTTGGGAGTGAAAAACTGTTTTTT.

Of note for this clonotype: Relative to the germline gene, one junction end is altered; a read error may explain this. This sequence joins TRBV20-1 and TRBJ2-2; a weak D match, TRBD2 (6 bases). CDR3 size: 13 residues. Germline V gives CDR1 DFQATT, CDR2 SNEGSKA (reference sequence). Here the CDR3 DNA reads TGCAGTGCCCTCGACCGGGGCTCCGGGGGGCTGTTTTTT. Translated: CSALDRGSGGLFF.

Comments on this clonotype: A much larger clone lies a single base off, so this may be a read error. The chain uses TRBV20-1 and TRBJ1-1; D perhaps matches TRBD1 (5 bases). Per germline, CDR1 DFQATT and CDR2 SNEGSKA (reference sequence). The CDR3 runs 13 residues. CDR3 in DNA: TGCAGTACTAGATTCGGCAGGGACACTGAAGCTTTCTTT. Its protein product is CSTRFGRDTEAFF.

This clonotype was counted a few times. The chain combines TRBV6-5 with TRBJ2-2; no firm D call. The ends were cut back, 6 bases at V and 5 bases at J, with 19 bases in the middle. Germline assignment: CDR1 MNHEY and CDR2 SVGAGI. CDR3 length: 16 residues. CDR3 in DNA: TGTGCCAGCAGCCCTCAGCAGGCGCTATGGACCGGGGAGCTGTTTTTT. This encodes CASSPQQALWTGELFF.

CDR3 sequence (DNA): TGTGCCAGCAGCTTTTCGGCCGGGAGTTCCTTGGAGACCCAGTACTTC. Residues: CASSFSAGSSLETQYF. The chain uses TRBV7-8 and TRBJ2-5, with a weak D call TRBD2 (6 bases). Germline-derived CDR1 and CDR2 are SGHVS and FQNEAQ. V lost 3 bases and J lost 5, with 19 bases in between. The CDR3 totals 16 residues.

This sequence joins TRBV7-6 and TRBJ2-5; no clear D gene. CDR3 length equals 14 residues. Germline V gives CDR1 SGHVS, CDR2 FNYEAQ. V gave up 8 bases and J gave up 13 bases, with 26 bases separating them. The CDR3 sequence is CASSPNYSERLPYF. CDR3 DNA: TGTGCCAGCTCACCAAATTATTCCGAGAGGTTACCGTACTTC. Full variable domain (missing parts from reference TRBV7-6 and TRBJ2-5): GAGVSQSPRYKVTKRGQDVALRCDPISGHVSLYWYRQALGQGPEFLTYFNYEAQQDKSGLPNDRFSAERPEGSISTLTIQRTEQRDSAMYRCASSPNYSERLPYFGPGTRLLVL.

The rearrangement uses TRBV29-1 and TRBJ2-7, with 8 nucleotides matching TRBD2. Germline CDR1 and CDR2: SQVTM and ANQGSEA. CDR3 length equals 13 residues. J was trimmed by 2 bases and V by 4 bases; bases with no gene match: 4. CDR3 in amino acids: CSVGGGGPYEQYF. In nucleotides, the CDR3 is TGCAGCGTTGGGGGCGGGGGGCCCTACGAGCAGTACTTC.

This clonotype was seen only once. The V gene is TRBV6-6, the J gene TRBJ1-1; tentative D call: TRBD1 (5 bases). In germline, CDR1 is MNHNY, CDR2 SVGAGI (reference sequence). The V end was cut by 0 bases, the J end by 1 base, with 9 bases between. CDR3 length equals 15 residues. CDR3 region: CASSYSSTENTEAFF. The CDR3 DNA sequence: TGTGCCAGCAGTTACTCCTCGACAGAGAACACTGAAGCTTTCTTT.

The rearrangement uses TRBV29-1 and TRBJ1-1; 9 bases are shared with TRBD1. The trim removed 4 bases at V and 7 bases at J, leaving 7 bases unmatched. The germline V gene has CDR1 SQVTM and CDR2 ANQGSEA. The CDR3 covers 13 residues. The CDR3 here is CSVAGTGTIEAFF. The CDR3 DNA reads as TGCAGCGTTGCCGGGACAGGGACGATTGAAGCTTTCTTT.

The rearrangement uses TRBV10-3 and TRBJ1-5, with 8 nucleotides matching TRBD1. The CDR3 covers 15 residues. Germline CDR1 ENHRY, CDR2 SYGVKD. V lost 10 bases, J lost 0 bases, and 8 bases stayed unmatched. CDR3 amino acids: CATRTGIYSNQPQHF. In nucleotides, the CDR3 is TGTGCCACCAGGACAGGGATCTATAGCAATCAGCCCCAGCATTTT.

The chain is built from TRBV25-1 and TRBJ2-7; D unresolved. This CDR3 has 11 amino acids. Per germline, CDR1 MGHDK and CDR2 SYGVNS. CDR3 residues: CARDSHYEQYF. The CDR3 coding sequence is TGTGCTAGAGACTCCCACTACGAGCAGTACTTC.

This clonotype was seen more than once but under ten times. The CDR3 loop is CSATGTSDYEQYF. The CDR3 coding sequence is TGCAGTGCTACCGGGACTAGCGACTACGAGCAGTACTTC. V gene TRBV20-1 combines with J gene TRBJ2-7, with 10 positions matching TRBD2. The CDR3 runs to 13 residues. V lost 4 bases, J lost 3 bases, and 3 bases stayed unmatched. In germline, CDR1 is DFQATT, CDR2 SNEGSKA (reference sequence).

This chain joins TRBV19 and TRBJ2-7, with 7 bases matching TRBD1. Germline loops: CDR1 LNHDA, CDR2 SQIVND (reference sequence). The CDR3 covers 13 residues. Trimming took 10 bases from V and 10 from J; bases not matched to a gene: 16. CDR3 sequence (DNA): TGTGCCACTAATCAGGGGGACGGATATAATCAGTACTTC. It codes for CATNQGDGYNQYF.

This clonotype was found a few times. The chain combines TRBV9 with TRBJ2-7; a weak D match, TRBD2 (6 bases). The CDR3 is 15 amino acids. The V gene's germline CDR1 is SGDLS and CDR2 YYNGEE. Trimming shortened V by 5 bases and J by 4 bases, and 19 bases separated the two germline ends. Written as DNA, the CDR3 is TGTGCCAGCAGTTACTTCGGGGGTGGAGGGTACGAGCAGTACTTC. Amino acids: CASSYFGGGGYEQYF.

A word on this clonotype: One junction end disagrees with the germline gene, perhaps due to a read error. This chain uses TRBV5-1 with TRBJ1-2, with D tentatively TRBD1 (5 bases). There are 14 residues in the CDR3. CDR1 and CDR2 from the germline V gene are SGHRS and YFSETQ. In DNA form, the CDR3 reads TGTGCCAGCAGCACCTCCGGGGGGGTCTATGGCTACACCTTC. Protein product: CASSTSGGVYGYTF.

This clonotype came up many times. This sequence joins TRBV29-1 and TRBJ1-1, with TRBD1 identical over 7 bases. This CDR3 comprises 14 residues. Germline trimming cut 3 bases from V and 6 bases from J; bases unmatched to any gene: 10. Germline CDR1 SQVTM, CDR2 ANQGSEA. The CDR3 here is CSVEKGPTGPEAFF. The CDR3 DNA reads TGCAGCGTTGAGAAGGGGCCGACAGGGCCTGAAGCTTTCTTT. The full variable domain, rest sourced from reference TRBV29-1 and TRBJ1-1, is SAVISQKPSRDICQRGTSLTIQCQVDSQVTMMFWYRQQPGQSLTLIATANQGSEATYESGFVIDKFPISRPNLTFSTLTVSNMSPEDSSIYLCSVEKGPTGPEAFFGQGTRLTVV.